The clone carrying this T cell receptor (beta chain) has only a few counts. The data derive from a study of patients and donors after allogeneic stem cell transplantation. Germline-derived CDR1 and CDR2 are SNHLY and FYNNEI. V lost 7 bases, J lost 2 bases, and 3 bases stayed unmatched. The CDR3 consists of 14 residues. TCRdb re-analysed the RT-PCR reads in MiXCR, keeping a single row per CDR3 protein. In the table there are about a million distinct CDR3 sequences, approximately 19% of which are singletons. V and J are TRBV2 and TRBJ2-2; the match to TRBD1 covers 8 bases. The receptor's source is a human donor who was either an allogeneic HSCT recipient or a stem cell or donor lymphocyte infusion donor (not recorded which). It is not recorded whose cells these are; they may come from a transplant donor. Sequencing was done on a sample of blood, either unsorted or a sorted T cell fraction (not recorded which). The CDR3 loop reads CASNGQGNTGELFF. The CDR3 DNA is TGTGCCAGCAATGGACAGGGCAACACCGGGGAGCTGTTTTTT.